This passage covers 15 T cell receptor beta chains from one sample sequenced in a study of Ad26.COV2.S vaccination and SARS-CoV-2 variants (TCRdb year 2021). Sample treatment or condition, as interpreted from the label and publication: approximately 18 received Ad26.COV2.S at low or high dose, single or two shots; about 5 received placebo; per-sample allocation not given. Repertoires of vaccine and placebo recipients were sequenced from samples taken on day 63 after the first injection. Libraries came from the immunoSEQ multiplex PCR assay. Here the immuneACCESS table is served through TCRdb, limited to in-frame sequences with V and J called. Missing clones are a known gap in these copies; in checked studies unresolved V genes cover under half, and the rest lacks a known reason. The sample yields 350,000 to 400,000 clones; approximately 90% were counted once. Of the sample, roughly 3.2% falls within the top ten clones.

This sample comprised peripheral blood, obtained in a trial of Ad26.COV2.S vaccine versus placebo. These receptor sequences come from a person aged 18-60 years who received the Ad26.COV2.S COVID-19 vaccine or a placebo.

This sequence joins TRBV14 and TRBJ1-3; D gene uncertain. The CDR3 has 12 amino acids. The ends were cut back, 3 bases at V and 4 bases at J, with 4 bases in the middle. The germline V gene has CDR1 SGHDN and CDR2 FVKESK. CDR3 bases: TGTGCCAGCAGCCAGCAGGGAAACACCATATATTTT. Translation gives CASSQQGNTIYF.

This sequence joins TRBV10-3 and TRBJ1-5, with 7 positions matching TRBD1. The CDR3 covers 14 residues. V gave up 4 bases and J gave up 2 bases; unmatched junction bases: 2. In germline, CDR1 is ENHRY, CDR2 SYGVKD. In DNA, the CDR3 is TGTGCCATCAGTGGAGACAGGGGCAATCAGCCCCAGCATTTT. Its translation is CAISGDRGNQPQHF.

Here the CDR3 DNA reads TGCGCCAGCAGACAAGGAGGGAATCAGCCCCAGCATTTT. Its protein is CASRQGGNQPQHF. The chain combines TRBV10-2 with TRBJ1-5; D unresolved. There are 13 residues in the CDR3. Trimming stripped 6 bases from V and 4 bases from J, with 10 bases between. In germline, CDR1 is WSHSY, CDR2 SAAADI.

The J gene is TRBJ2-1, the V gene TRBV5-8; D is perhaps TRBD1 or TRBD2 (5 bases each). V shed 6 bases and J shed 8 bases, with 15 bases lying between them. The length of the CDR3 is 13 residues. The V gene's germline CDR1 is SGHTS and CDR2 YDEGEE. The CDR3 region has the DNA TGTGCCAGCACCCTAAGAGGGGCCGATGAGCAGTTCTTC. Translating gives CASTLRGADEQFF.

The chain is built from TRBV10-3 and TRBJ1-5, with TRBD1 matching 8 bases. The J segment lost 0 bases and the V segment lost 10 bases, leaving 8 bases of the junction unmatched. This CDR3 has 15 amino acids. Germline V lookup: CDR1 ENHRY, CDR2 SYGVKD. The CDR3 region has the DNA TGTGCCACCAAACAGACAGGGGATAGCAATCAGCCCCAGCATTTT. Translation: CATKQTGDSNQPQHF.

The chain's CDR3 is CAWSHSRNDGEKLFF. The CDR3 nucleotides read TGTGCCTGGAGTCACTCGAGGAACGATGGTGAAAAACTGTTTTTT. This chain joins TRBV30 and TRBJ1-4; D is unclear. Deletions cut 2 bases from V and 7 bases from J, with 17 bases between. This CDR3 is 15 amino acids long. CDR1 is GTSNPN and CDR2 is SVGIG in the germline V gene (reference sequence).

This chain uses TRBV5-6 with TRBJ1-2; no clear D gene. The ends were cut back, 2 bases at V and 4 bases at J, with 3 bases in the middle. Germline CDR1 reads SGHDT; CDR2 reads YYEEEE. The CDR3 consists of 11 residues. CDR3 in amino acids: CASSLGYGYTF. CDR3 nucleotides: TGTGCCAGCAGCTTAGGCTATGGCTACACCTTC.

The chain combines TRBV7-9 with TRBJ1-2; TRBD1 is a possible D gene (5 bases). V lost 2 bases to trimming and J lost 6 bases, with 10 bases between them. This CDR3 is built from 13 residues. Germline V gene sequence: CDR1 SEHNR, CDR2 FQNEAQ (reference sequence). CDR3 coding DNA: TGTGCCAGCAGCTTATCAGGGTTCGATGGCTACACCTTC. This gives the protein CASSLSGFDGYTF.

The gene calls are TRBV4-1 and TRBJ1-1; D ambiguous. The germline V gene encodes CDR1 MGHRA and CDR2 YSYEKL. V was pared by 5 bases and J by 3 bases, with 16 bases between. The CDR3 consists of 15 residues. The CDR3 DNA reads as TGCGCCAGCAGCGAAAGCCCAGGTTCTGACACTGAAGCTTTCTTT. This gives the protein CASSESPGSDTEAFF.

The V and J genes are TRBV19 and TRBJ2-3; unclear D gene. CDR1 LNHDA and CDR2 SQIVND come from the germline V gene (reference sequence). The V end lost 3 bases, the J end lost 8 bases, and 9 bases lay between the germline ends. CDR3 length: 12 amino acids. DNA for the CDR3: TGTGCCAGTAGTATGGTCTGGGGTACGCAGTATTTT. Translating it yields CASSMVWGTQYF.

This chain uses TRBV7-6 with TRBJ2-1; the D call may be TRBD1 or TRBD2 (6 bases each). CDR1 SGHVS and CDR2 FNYEAQ come from the germline V gene. This CDR3 is 17 amino acids long. The ends were cut back, 4 bases at V and 0 bases at J, with 16 bases in the middle. The CDR3 sequence is CASSWRYGGGSYNEQFF. CDR3 sequence (DNA): TGTGCCAGCAGCTGGAGGTACGGGGGCGGCTCCTACAATGAGCAGTTCTTC.

This clone showed up just once. The V and J genes are TRBV4-1 and TRBJ1-2; maybe TRBD1 (6 bases). This CDR3 is built from 15 residues. The V gene's germline CDR1 is MGHRA and CDR2 YSYEKL. Deletions cut 3 bases from V and 0 bases from J, with 11 bases between. The CDR3 is CASSHMGQPNYGYTF. CDR3 DNA: TGCGCCAGCAGCCATATGGGACAACCTAACTATGGCTACACCTTC.

The V and J genes are TRBV4-3 and TRBJ1-6, with D tentatively TRBD1 (5 bases). The CDR3 sequence is 17 residues long. The germline V and J ends were trimmed by 0 bases and 10 bases, with 19 bases remaining between them. Germline values: CDR1 LGHNA, CDR2 YSLEER. The CDR3, as DNA: TGCGCCAGCAGCCAAGAGTGGCAGGGCAAAGTCGGCTCACCCCTCCACTTT. This gives the protein CASSQEWQGKVGSPLHF.

The chain recombines TRBV13 with TRBJ1-1, with TRBD1 identical over 7 bases. The CDR3 runs to 14 residues. CDR1 is PRHDT, CDR2 FYEKMQ, per germline (reference sequence). V trimming: 3 bases; J trimming: 6 bases; junction bases outside the gene matches: 7. The chain's CDR3 is CASSFNRGEAEAFF. The CDR3 DNA reads TGTGCCAGCAGCTTTAACAGGGGTGAGGCTGAAGCTTTCTTT.

V and J are TRBV3-1 (or the pseudogene TRBV3-2) and TRBJ2-3; D may correspond to TRBD1 or TRBD2 (6 bases each). V lost 0 bases and J 2 bases, leaving 15 bases between the germline ends. The germline V gene has CDR1 LGHDT and CDR2 YNNKEL (reference sequence). The CDR3 is 17 amino acids. CDR3 coding DNA: TGTGCCAGCAGCCAAGATCTTGCGGGGACATCCACAGATACGCAGTATTTT. Amino acid sequence: CASSQDLAGTSTDTQYF.